This T cell receptor (beta chain) was sequenced in a study of CD8+ T cells in alopecia areata. This clone has only a few counts. Its antigen remains unknown. V dropped 4 bases and J dropped 10; count of bases not matched to a gene: 13. CDR3 size: 15 residues. Looked up from germline, CDR1 is GTSNPN and CDR2 is SVGIG (reference sequence). Broader study findings: Mouse data revealed clearer TCR sharing than patient data did, a gap possibly tied to HLA.

The treatment: oral pan-JAK inhibitor, 5-10 mg twice daily. RNA was isolated and reverse transcribed to cDNA, the sequencing template. TCRdb's table, derived via immunoSEQ multiplex PCR, lists solely in-frame clones and lacks some. The sample shows approximately 180,000 clones, about three fifths of them seen only once. This TCR was recovered from a human donor with alopecia areata. The V gene is TRBV30, the J gene TRBJ1-6; 7 bases are a match to TRBD1. Sequences were derived from CD4+ T cells sorted from blood, sampled between weeks 55 and 65, from a patient treated with tofacitinib. DNA of the CDR3: TGTGCCTGGAAAAGGGTGACAGGGTCGAGGTCACCCCTCCACTTT. As protein: CAWKRVTGSRSPLHF. The whole variable domain, remainder taken from reference TRBV30 and TRBJ1-6, is SQTIHQWPATLVQPVGSPLSLECTVEGTSNPNLYWYRQAAGRGLQLLFYSVGIGQISSEVPQNLSASRPQDRQFILSSKKLLLSDSGFYLCAWKRVTGSRSPLHFGNGTRLTVT.